Listed below are T cell receptor beta chains from one sample, sequenced in a study of T cell changes during pregnancy in multiple sclerosis. Libraries were prepared by immunoSEQ multiplex PCR; TCRdb keeps only in-frame clonotypes and omits some of them. The sample lists about 72,000 clones, roughly 89% seen once, with roughly 0.85% in the top ten. The source was peripheral blood, collected in the second trimester of pregnancy. The receptors derive from a female donor with multiple sclerosis, enrolled in a pregnancy study. CDR3s include the opening cysteine and the closing phenylalanine or tryptophan. Each record gives: clone size, V gene, D gene, J gene, CDR3 protein, CDR3 DNA. D genes are given only for firm matches. The size entry is marked missing in some rows and otherwise reads once, few, many or a size class.

.	TRBV5-4	.	TRBJ1-2	CASSLTYRRGWDYGYTF	TGTGCCAGCAGCCTCACCTATCGACGGGGGTGGGACTATGGCTACACCTTC
.	TRBV4-2	TRBD2	TRBJ2-7	CASSPGLAGGAYEQYF	TGTGCCAGCAGCCCGGGACTAGCGGGGGGTGCCTACGAGCAGTACTTC
.	TRBV28	.	TRBJ2-2	CAILPGGGPAGELFF	TGTGCCATCCTCCCTGGCGGGGGCCCCGCCGGGGAGCTGTTTTTT
.	TRBV11-3	TRBD2	TRBJ2-3	CASSLGASLAGIYTDTQYF	TGTGCCAGCAGCTTGGGGGCGTCGCTAGCGGGGATATACACAGATACGCAGTATTTT
.	TRBV6-4	.	TRBJ1-5	CASSMTENQPQHF	TGTGCCAGCAGTATGACAGAGAATCAGCCCCAGCATTTT
.	TRBV9	.	TRBJ2-1	CASSPPGLSSYNEQFF	TGTGCCAGCAGCCCTCCCGGACTAAGCTCCTACAATGAGCAGTTCTTC
.	TRBV19	.	TRBJ2-3	CASSPTETDTQYF	TGTGCCAGTAGCCCGACAGAGACAGATACGCAGTATTTT
.	TRBV19	TRBD1	TRBJ2-6	CASSIDTVPGGSGANVLTF	TGTGCCAGTAGTATAGATACGGTTCCAGGGGGCTCTGGGGCCAACGTCCTGACTTTC
.	TRBV6-5	TRBD1	TRBJ2-7	CASSIDRVGEQYF	TGTGCCAGCAGTATAGACAGGGTTGGTGAGCAGTACTTC
.	TRBV19	.	TRBJ2-5	CASSPSWAETQYF	TGTGCCAGTAGCCCATCCTGGGCTGAGACCCAGTACTTC
.	TRBV25-1	TRBD1	TRBJ1-2	CASTRTGLYGYTF	TGTGCCAGCACTAGGACAGGCCTCTATGGCTACACCTTC
.	TRBV10-3	TRBD1	TRBJ1-6	CAVRTGGGNSPLHF	TGTGCCGTCAGGACAGGGGGCGGTAATTCACCCCTCCACTTT
.	TRBV7-2	.	TRBJ2-3	CASSFEGGFTDTQYF	TGTGCCAGCAGCTTTGAAGGCGGATTCACAGATACGCAGTATTTT
.	TRBV6-5	TRBD1	TRBJ2-3	CASSRQGWDTQYF	TGTGCCAGCAGCCGACAGGGTTGGGATACGCAGTATTTT
.	TRBV9	TRBD1	TRBJ1-1	CASSVAGTANTEAFF	TGTGCCAGCAGCGTAGCCGGGACAGCCAACACTGAAGCTTTCTTT
.	TRBV27	.	TRBJ2-7	CASSLPGFYEQYF	TGTGCCAGCAGTCTACCCGGGTTCTACGAGCAGTACTTC
.	TRBV27	.	TRBJ1-6	CASSPWMVKQENSPLHF	TGTGCCAGCAGCCCTTGGATGGTAAAACAGGAAAATTCACCCCTCCACTTT
once	TRBV18	.	TRBJ1-1	CASSPLPGDTEAFF	TGTGCCAGCTCACCTCTACCAGGGGACACTGAAGCTTTCTTT
.	TRBV2	.	TRBJ2-4	CASSEWEFPAKNIQYF	TGTGCCAGCAGTGAATGGGAGTTCCCAGCCAAAAACATTCAGTACTTC
once	TRBV9	.	TRBJ1-1	CASSASPRNRAPTEAFF	TGTGCCAGCAGCGCGAGTCCCCGGAACAGAGCCCCCACTGAAGCTTTCTTT
.	TRBV13	.	TRBJ1-3	CASSLGGGNTIYF	TGTGCCAGCAGCTTAGGCGGGGGAAACACCATATATTTT
.	TRBV7-2	TRBD2	TRBJ2-7	CASSLVRLAGGPGEQYF	TGTGCCAGCAGCTTAGTACGACTAGCGGGGGGGCCTGGGGAGCAGTACTTC
.	TRBV5-6	TRBD2	TRBJ2-2	CASSWRGGNTGELFF	TGTGCCAGCAGCTGGCGGGGGGGAAACACCGGGGAGCTGTTTTTT
.	TRBV4-1	TRBD2	TRBJ2-1	CASRGAGGTYNEQFF	TGCGCCAGCAGGGGGGCGGGGGGGACTTACAATGAGCAGTTCTTC
.	TRBV11-2	TRBD1	TRBJ1-1	CASSLAVGTGTEAFF	TGTGCCAGCAGCTTAGCCGTAGGGACAGGGACTGAAGCTTTCTTT
.	TRBV7-2	.	TRBJ2-3	CASFDGAATVVDTQYF	TGTGCCAGCTTCGATGGAGCGGCCACGGTCGTGGATACGCAGTATTTT
once	TRBV7-2	.	TRBJ2-2	CASSLEGLDTGELFF	TGTGCCAGCAGCTTAGAGGGACTCGACACCGGGGAGCTGTTTTTT
.	TRBV9	TRBD1	TRBJ1-3	CASSVDGTGGIKDTIYF	TGTGCCAGCAGCGTAGACGGGACAGGGGGCATCAAGGACACCATATATTTT
.	TRBV30	.	TRBJ1-2	CAWSVGEEGYTF	TGTGCCTGGAGTGTTGGGGAGGAAGGCTACACCTTC
.	TRBV5-4	.	TRBJ2-7	CASRVTGAPYEQYF	TGTGCCAGCAGAGTGACAGGCGCGCCCTACGAGCAGTACTTC
.	TRBV5-1	.	TRBJ2-1	CASSLTGGEQFF	TGCGCCAGCAGCTTGACAGGTGGCGAGCAGTTCTTC
once	TRBV11-2	TRBD1	TRBJ2-2	CASSRQGGGAGELFF	TGTGCCAGCAGCCGACAGGGCGGTGGGGCCGGGGAGCTGTTTTTT
.	TRBV7-2	TRBD1	TRBJ2-5	CASSSNSGGWETQYF	TGTGCCAGCAGCTCAAACTCAGGGGGCTGGGAGACCCAGTACTTC
.	TRBV27	.	TRBJ1-6	CASSSQDSPLHF	TGTGCCAGCAGTTCACAGGATTCACCCCTCCACTTT
.	TRBV6-4	.	TRBJ2-2	CASSTYTGELFF	TGTGCCAGCAGTACATACACCGGGGAGCTGTTTTTT
.	TRBV6-4	.	TRBJ2-2	CASSALPGNRELFF	TGTGCCAGCAGTGCCCTCCCGGGTAACCGGGAGCTGTTTTTT
.	TRBV27	.	TRBJ2-5	CASSERTQETQYF	TGTGCCAGCAGTGAGCGGACCCAAGAGACCCAGTACTTC